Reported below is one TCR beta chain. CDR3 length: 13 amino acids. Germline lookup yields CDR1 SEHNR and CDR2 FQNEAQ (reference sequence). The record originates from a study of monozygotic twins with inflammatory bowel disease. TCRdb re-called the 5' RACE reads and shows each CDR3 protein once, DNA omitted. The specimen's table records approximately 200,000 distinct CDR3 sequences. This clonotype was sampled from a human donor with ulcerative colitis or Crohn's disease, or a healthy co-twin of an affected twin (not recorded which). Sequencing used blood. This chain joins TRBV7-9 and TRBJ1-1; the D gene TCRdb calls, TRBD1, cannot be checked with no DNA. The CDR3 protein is CASSFGGPTEAFF.